Listed below are T cell receptor beta chains from one sample, sequenced in a study of glioma-infiltrating T cells after dendritic cell vaccination. The repertoire was sequenced with immunoSEQ multiplex PCR; TCRdb's copy has only in-frame clones and lacks some. The sample lists under 70,000 clones; around 83% were seen once. Source: blood, taken before dendritic cell vaccination. Receptors originate from a human donor with glioblastoma. Each CDR3 is given with its conserved first and last residue. Each record gives: D gene, V gene, clone size, J gene, CDR3 protein, CDR3 DNA. The D gene is left open where the match is weak. Part of the rows lack a size; the others show once, few, many or a class for expanded clones.

TRBD2	TRBV2	-	TRBJ2-1	CASSGLASGDNEQFF	TGTGCCAGCAGTGGTTTGGCTAGCGGGGACAATGAGCAGTTCTTC
TRBD1	TRBV4-1	once	TRBJ1-1	CASSLWTGGTEAFF	TGCGCCAGCAGCCTGTGGACAGGGGGCACTGAAGCTTTCTTT
-	TRBV10-3	few	TRBJ2-2	CAISVQGAATGELFF	TGTGCCATCAGTGTACAGGGAGCGGCCACCGGGGAGCTGTTTTTT
-	TRBV18	-	TRBJ2-7	CASSPEAGVFYEQYF	TGTGCCAGCTCACCAGAAGCAGGGGTGTTCTACGAGCAGTACTTC
TRBD1	TRBV18	-	TRBJ1-2	CASSSDRANYGYTF	TGTGCCAGCTCATCGGACAGGGCTAACTATGGCTACACCTTC
-	TRBV6-5	-	TRBJ2-2	CASNDQGTGELFF	TGTGCCAGCAATGACCAGGGGACCGGGGAGCTGTTTTTT
-	TRBV5-4	-	TRBJ2-5	CASSPPGRGQETQYF	TGTGCCAGCAGCCCCCCAGGGCGGGGACAAGAGACCCAGTACTTC
-	TRBV6-4	-	TRBJ1-2	CASSGEDSYGYTF	TGTGCCAGCAGTGGCGAGGACAGCTATGGCTACACCTTC
TRBD1	TRBV29-1	once	TRBJ1-2	CSVEGQGNGYTF	TGCAGCGTTGAGGGACAGGGGAATGGCTACACCTTC
-	TRBV27	-	TRBJ1-5	CASSLIGQGTQPQHF	TGTGCCAGCAGTTTAATAGGGCAGGGGACCCAGCCCCAGCATTTT
-	TRBV4-1	-	TRBJ1-6	CASSLQSRNSPLHF	TGCGCCAGCAGCCTCCAATCCCGGAATTCACCCCTCCACTTT
TRBD1	TRBV7-2	-	TRBJ2-5	CASSLDRGAETQYF	TGTGCCAGCAGCTTAGACAGGGGGGCAGAGACCCAGTACTTC
-	TRBV5-5	few	TRBJ2-7	CASSLDLTAYEQYF	TGTGCCAGCAGCTTGGACCTGACTGCCTACGAGCAGTACTTC
TRBD2	TRBV7-2	-	TRBJ2-4	CASSYSSGGGVDIQYF	TGTGCCAGCAGCTATTCTAGCGGGGGGGGAGTCGACATTCAGTACTTC
-	TRBV7-2	-	TRBJ2-7	CASSFPAYEQYF	TGTGCCAGCAGCTTTCCTGCGTACGAGCAGTACTTC
-	TRBV12-5	-	TRBJ1-6	CASGLVRAGWDNSPLHF	TGTGCTAGTGGTTTGGTACGGGCAGGGTGGGATAATTCACCCCTCCACTTT
-	TRBV11-2	once	TRBJ2-7	CASSRPTGSSYEQYF	TGTGCCAGCAGTCGGCCAACAGGTTCCTCCTACGAGCAGTACTTC
-	TRBV21-1	-	TRBJ2-3	CASNKGGGPVPPLISTDTQYF	TGTGCCAGCAACAAAGGGGGGGGGCCCGTGCCTCCGCTAATTAGCACAGATACGCAGTATTTT
-	TRBV4-1	-	TRBJ2-4	CASSQGPTDLAKNIQYF	TGCGCCAGCAGCCAAGGTCCCACAGACCTAGCCAAAAACATTCAGTACTTC
-	TRBV29-1	once	TRBJ2-3	CSVRGTTDTQYF	TGCAGCGTTAGAGGTACCACAGATACGCAGTATTTT
-	TRBV19	-	TRBJ2-3	CASSTQPGGNTQYF	TGTGCCAGTAGTACCCAGCCGGGGGGCAATACGCAGTATTTT
-	TRBV5-4	-	TRBJ2-7	CASSPRNGDSYEQYF	TGTGCCAGCAGCCCGCGGAACGGCGACTCCTACGAGCAGTACTTC
-	TRBV10-2	-	TRBJ1-2	CASSETTGGYDGYTF	TGCGCCAGCAGTGAGACGACAGGCGGGTATGATGGCTACACCTTC
-	TRBV6-1	-	TRBJ2-7	CASKTLGTYEQYF	TGTGCCTCTAAGACCCTGGGCACCTACGAGCAGTACTTC
TRBD1	TRBV5-1	-	TRBJ2-1	CASGGQGGVEQFF	TGCGCCAGCGGGGGACAGGGGGGCGTTGAGCAGTTCTTC
-	TRBV11-2	-	TRBJ1-2	CASSSARLYGYTF	TGTGCCAGCAGCTCCGCCAGGCTTTATGGCTACACCTTC
TRBD2	TRBV14	few	TRBJ2-3	CASSHAGGTDTQYF	TGTGCCAGCAGCCACGCGGGGGGGACAGATACGCAGTATTTT
-	TRBV20-1	-	TRBJ1-3	CSTGSGNTIYF	TGCAGTACAGGTTCAGGAAACACCATATATTTT
TRBD2	TRBV2	-	TRBJ2-7	CASSAPHSGGPYEQYF	TGTGCCAGCAGTGCTCCCCATAGCGGGGGGCCCTACGAGCAGTACTTC
-	TRBV7-2	once	TRBJ2-5	CASSLMRLETQYF	TGTGCCAGCAGCTTAATGCGGTTGGAGACCCAGTACTTC
-	TRBV18	-	TRBJ1-2	CASSPAGTPYGYTF	TGTGCCAGCTCACCCGCGGGGACCCCGTATGGCTACACCTTC
TRBD1	TRBV10-2	-	TRBJ1-2	CASSPGTGVGGYTF	TGCGCCAGCAGCCCTGGGACAGGGGTTGGTGGCTACACCTTC
TRBD1	TRBV5-4	once	TRBJ1-6	CASSLGTNRGNSPLHF	TGTGCCAGCAGCTTGGGGACCAACAGGGGAAATTCACCCCTCCACTTT
-	TRBV7-2	-	TRBJ2-7	CASSFFSTYEQYF	TGTGCCAGCAGCTTTTTCTCTACCTACGAGCAGTACTTC
-	TRBV19	-	TRBJ1-6	CASTPSGGAGNSPLHF	TGTGCCAGTACCCCCTCGGGGGGGGCTGGTAATTCCCCCCTCCACTTT
-	TRBV27	-	TRBJ2-5	CASSLGGLSYQETQYF	TGTGCCAGCAGTTTAGGAGGCCTCTCGTACCAAGAGACCCAGTACTTC
-	TRBV19	-	TRBJ2-7	CASSMSGIYEQYF	TGTGCCAGTAGTATGTCGGGGATTTACGAGCAGTACTTC
TRBD1	TRBV5-6	-	TRBJ2-7	CASSLGGTGGPTYEQYF	TGTGCCAGCAGCTTGGGGGGGACAGGGGGACCTACCTACGAGCAGTACTTC
-	TRBV7-8	once	TRBJ1-1	CASSLAQSEAFF	TGTGCCAGCAGCTTAGCCCAGTCTGAAGCTTTCTTT
-	TRBV2	-	TRBJ1-2	CASSDGHLNYGYTF	TGTGCCAGCAGTGATGGACACCTGAACTATGGCTACACCTTC
-	TRBV6-1	-	TRBJ2-1	CASYRDLYNEQFF	TGTGCCAGTTACCGGGACTTATACAATGAGCAGTTCTTC
-	TRBV27	-	TRBJ2-1	CASRPDSYNEQFF	TGTGCCAGCAGACCGGACAGTTACAATGAGCAGTTCTTC
-	TRBV2	-	TRBJ1-6	CASSRSRGDNSPLHF	TGTGCCAGCAGCCGGAGCAGGGGAGATAATTCACCCCTCCACTTT
-	TRBV7-7	-	TRBJ2-7	CASSTSYDSYEQYF	TGTGCTAGCAGCACCTCCTACGACTCTTACGAGCAGTACTTC
TRBD2	TRBV11-3	-	TRBJ2-1	CASSVSPAGGINEQFF	TGTGCCAGCAGCGTGAGCCCAGCGGGGGGTATCAATGAGCAGTTCTTC
-	TRBV4-1	-	TRBJ1-4	CASSVPTGNEKLFF	TGCGCCAGCAGCGTCCCAACGGGTAATGAAAAACTGTTTTTT
TRBD1	TRBV10-2	-	TRBJ1-1	CASSYRGLNTEAFF	TGCGCCAGCAGTTACAGGGGGCTAAACACTGAAGCTTTCTTT
-	TRBV6-6	once	TRBJ2-7	CASSYKGPSPYEQYF	TGTGCCAGCAGCTATAAGGGGCCCTCTCCTTACGAGCAGTACTTC
-	TRBV29-1	-	TRBJ1-1	CSVEVGGNTEAFF	TGCAGCGTTGAGGTCGGGGGGAACACTGAAGCTTTCTTT
TRBD2	TRBV7-2	-	TRBJ2-3	CASSSHRLAGGMNTQYF	TGTGCCAGCAGCTCCCATCGACTAGCGGGGGGTATGAATACGCAGTATTTT
TRBD2	TRBV14	-	TRBJ2-3	CASSQGLAADTQYF	TGTGCCAGCAGCCAGGGACTAGCTGCAGATACGCAGTATTTT
TRBD1	TRBV5-8	-	TRBJ1-5	CASRDRTGGGFNQPQHF	TGTGCCAGCAGAGACCGGACAGGGGGCGGCTTCAATCAGCCCCAGCATTTT
-	TRBV6-1	-	TRBJ2-3	CASSFPGTDTQYF	TGTGCCAGCAGTTTCCCGGGCACAGATACGCAGTATTTT